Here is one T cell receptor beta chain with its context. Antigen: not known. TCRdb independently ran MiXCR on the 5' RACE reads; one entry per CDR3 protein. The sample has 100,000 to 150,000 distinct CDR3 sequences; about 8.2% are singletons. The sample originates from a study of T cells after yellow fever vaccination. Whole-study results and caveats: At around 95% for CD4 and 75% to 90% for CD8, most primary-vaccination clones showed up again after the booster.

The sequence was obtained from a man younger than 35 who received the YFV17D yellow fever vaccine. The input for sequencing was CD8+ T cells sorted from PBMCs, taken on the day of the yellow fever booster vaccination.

This CDR3 reads CASSLQGASVNYGYTF. The DNA of the CDR3 is TGTGCCAGCAGCCTACAGGGGGCTTCCGTTAACTATGGCTACACCTTC. The chain couples TRBV13 to TRBJ1-2, with 9 bases matching TRBD1. The CDR3 totals 16 residues. V was pared by 5 bases and J by 1 base, with 8 bases of the junction left unmatched. In germline, CDR1 is PRHDT, CDR2 FYEKMQ (reference sequence).